Here is one TCR beta chain with its context. Its antigen is still unknown. Base quality data are lacking; no much larger clone is found one base away. The protocol used for the library was the immunoSEQ multiplex PCR assay. The paper's data handling went like this. A statistical classification framework was developed to diagnose cytomegalovirus status using the catalog of TCR beta chain sequences. TCRdb carries this immuneACCESS record with in-frame sequences only. Its versions omit some clonotypes, under half of them owing to an unresolved V gene in the studies checked, with the rest unexplained. That table furnishes V, J and clone size, whereas the DNA furnished D and trimming. This sample has roughly 65,000 clones in its table, and roughly nine tenths of those were observed once. The ten largest clones represent roughly 3.1% of the sample. Donors formed part of the validation cohort, which comprised 120 subjects and was distinct from the first cohort of under 800 subjects.

This sample is drawn from a study of cytomegalovirus exposure and HLA in healthy donors (dated by TCRdb to about 2017). In terms of the full investigation: According to a later analysis, one platform produced both the 120 validation repertoires and the 550 to 800 repertoires of the first cohort. The study aimed to test whether cataloging public T cell receptors could reveal signatures of past pathogen exposure. Along with the approximately 700-subject first cohort, a separate validation cohort of over 90 different subjects was used. To predict cytomegalovirus infection status, the study combined high-throughput TCR immunosequencing, statistical association of individual TCRs with disease status, and machine learning. On the study overall, not on this receptor specifically: A total of about 150 TCR beta chains were listed by the study as associated with cytomegalovirus. While some public TCRs were present in many individuals, most TCR sequences turned up only very rarely across donors. The classifier was reported to diagnose cytomegalovirus status with high specificity and sensitivity in both the original cohort and the validation cohort. A later analysis lacked HLA typing for the validation cohort, so it scored co-occurrence in that cohort across all 120 repertoires. Subsequent analysis determined that TCRs grouped into clusters in the first cohort also showed a tendency toward co-occurrence across the approximately 120 validation repertoires, and roughly 95% of cluster scores exceeded 0. According to the authors, the approach could potentially be generalized to other disease states and immunological phenotypes. In vitro tests confirmed that three of the cytomegalovirus-associated TCR beta chains recognize cytomegalovirus antigens.

Trimming removed 3 bases from V and 3 bases from J; the gene matches leave 6 bases unexplained. Measured from the cysteine to the phenylalanine, the CDR3 is 14 residues long. Kept here is only the CDR3 DNA, which spans 42 bases and is read in frame from base 1. From the germline V gene, CDR1 is SGDLS and CDR2 is YYNGEE. Sample: PBMCs. The clonotype was recovered from a man aged 18 to 30 in good health and CMV-seronegative. The chain couples TRBV9 to TRBJ2-7; TRBD1 agrees with 7 junctional bases. Here the CDR3 is given as CASSGGGSIYEQYF. The sequenced DNA: TGTGCCAGCAGCGGAGGGGGCAGCATCTACGAGCAGTACTTC.